This T cell receptor beta chain was recovered during a study of OX40 agonist ivuxolimab in advanced cancers. For the study in its entirety: Ivuxolimab was an agonistic, fully human IgG2 monoclonal antibody directed against OX40 (CD134), a costimulatory receptor. The point of sequencing TCRbeta in the periphery was to test whether ivuxolimab changed TCR sequence diversity and drove clonal T-cell expansion. Among the 50 to 55 dose-escalation patients, about 20 had hepatocellular carcinoma, around 15 melanoma, 9 renal cell carcinoma and 9 head and neck cancer. Intravenous ivuxolimab was administered to patients every 2 weeks at six dose levels: 0.01, 0.1, 0.3, 1.5, 3 and 10 mg/kg. The dose-escalation cohort was 82.7% male with a mean age of about 60 years, ranging from roughly 23 to 90. The monotherapy dose-escalation portion (N of about 50 patients) of the phase I ivuxolimab trial is reported in the paper. Prior anti-PD-1, anti-PD-L1 or anti-CTLA-4 therapy was permitted, and checkpoint inhibitors had been received by about 36% of dose-escalation patients. Three dose-escalation patients achieved partial responses, one with hepatocellular carcinoma and two with cutaneous melanoma. Study-wide findings and limitations: At doses of 0.1 to 3.0 mg/kg, clonal expansion of both CD4+ and CD8+ T cells in blood was seen between baseline and week 6. Low levels of normalized T-cell clonal expansion were also shown by some nonresponding patients. Which antigens the clonally expanded peripheral T cells were specific for was not determined. In the 0.1-3.0 mg/kg groups, partial responders had among the lowest normalized peripheral clonal expansion, particularly in CD8+ T cells. After ivuxolimab, CD8+ T cells had more expanded clones than CD4+ T cells on average.

Patients with autoimmune disease history or receiving systemic immunosuppression were excluded from the trial. In every dose cohort, peripheral blood was drawn for TCR sequencing at baseline, cycle 4 day 1, and cycle 7 day 1. The samples were drawn from a first-in-human, open-label, multicenter phase I dose-escalation trial of ivuxolimab. The trial enrolled adults with locally advanced or metastatic head and neck squamous cell, hepatocellular, melanoma or renal cell carcinoma. Before TCR sequencing, CD4+ and CD8+ T cells were separately sorted from peripheral blood. To sequence the TCRbeta CDR3 region, genomic DNA was isolated from the sorted cells. TCRbeta CDR3 regions were sequenced using the immunoSEQ Assay. Sourced from immuneACCESS, this table was stored by TCRdb with only in-frame sequences that have V and J called. A share of the clones is absent; for the studies checked, an unresolved V gene accounts for under half, and the remainder has no known explanation. Within this sample are 50,000 to 70,000 clones, with around four fifths of them counted one time only. Approximately 3% of the sample lies in the top ten.

With regard to this clone: Its antigen specificity is not known. No per-base quality is available; no much larger clone lies one base away.

The CDR3 spans 15 residues, from the cysteine through the phenylalanine. The CDR3 DNA has 45 bases and is translated from base 1. V is pruned by 0 bases and J by 2 bases, leaving 2 bases of the junction without a gene match. CDR1 and CDR2 are drawn from the germline V gene: SGHTA, FQGTGA. The TCR was taken from an adult with an advanced solid tumor such as melanoma, head and neck, liver or kidney cancer. The V gene is TRBV7-3 and the J gene is TRBJ2-7; 9 central nucleotides agree with TRBD1. The sequencing used CD4+ or CD8+ T cells sorted from blood, collected in a trial of the OX40 agonist ivuxolimab. The DNA sequence is TGTGCCAGCAGCTTAACGGGGACAGGGACCTACGAGCAGTACTTC. This is translated as CASSLTGTGTYEQYF.